The 6 T cell receptor beta chains reported below all come from one sample, sequenced in a study of response to subunit inactivated influenza vaccine. One entry per CDR3 protein results from TCRdb running MiXCR on the RT-PCR reads. This table holds 800,000 or so distinct CDR3 sequences, approximately 22% found once. Source: PBMCs from blood, taken more than 4 days after vaccination. The receptors come from a man aged 45 to 65 who received an inactivated influenza vaccine.

In this sample, this clonotype turned up a few times. The chain couples TRBV4-3 to TRBJ1-5; D perhaps matches TRBD1 (6 bases). Germline lookup yields CDR1 LGHNA and CDR2 YSLEER. The CDR3 covers 14 residues. V was pared by 0 bases and J by 6 bases, with 9 bases between. CDR3 region: CASSQDSRGQPQHF. The CDR3 nucleotides read TGCGCCAGCAGCCAAGATAGCAGGGGTCAGCCCCAGCATTTT.

The V gene is TRBV5-8, the J gene TRBJ1-5; no definite D call. V lost 0 bases to trimming and J lost 0 bases, with 7 bases between them. The CDR3 has 15 amino acids. Germline V CDR1 and CDR2: SGHTS, YDEGEE. For the CDR3, the DNA is TGTGCCAGCAGCTTGGTCGGCGATAGCAATCAGCCCCAGCATTTT. It codes for CASSLVGDSNQPQHF.

The chain has TRBV24-1 and TRBJ2-3, with D perhaps being TRBD1 or TRBD2 (5 bases each). V was shortened by 9 bases and J by 3 bases, with 12 bases between the two germline ends. This CDR3 is built from 13 residues. The germline CDR1 and CDR2 sequences are KGHDR and SFDVKD. The CDR3 DNA is TGTGCCACCTCGAGGGGAACGACAGATACGCAGTATTTT. Translated, it gives CATSRGTTDTQYF.

This clonotype was detected many times. The genes are TRBV15 and TRBJ2-7; 7 nucleotides line up with TRBD2. The J segment lost 1 base and the V segment lost 4 bases, leaving 13 bases of the junction unmatched. The CDR3 length is 17 residues. Germline CDR1 is LNHNV and CDR2 is YYDKDF (reference sequence). The DNA for the CDR3 is TGTGCCACCAGCACCCGGGAGGTGCGGGGAGGATCCTACGAGCAGTACTTC. Protein: CATSTREVRGGSYEQYF. Looking up the rest from reference TRBV15 and TRBJ2-7 gives the full variable domain: DAMVIQNPRYQVTQFGKPVTLSCSQTLNHNVMYWYQQKSSQAPKLLFHYYDKDFNNEADTPDNFQSRRPNTSFCFLDIRSPGLGDTAMYLCATSTREVRGGSYEQYFGPGTRLTVT.

This clonotype was observed a handful of times. The chain employs TRBV30 and TRBJ2-1, with D possibly matching TRBD1 (6 bases). V was trimmed by 1 base and J by 7 bases, leaving 17 bases between them. This CDR3 is 15 amino acids long. CDR1 and CDR2 (germline): GTSNPN, SVGIG (reference sequence). CDR3 bases: TGTGCCTGGAGTGCCGGGTTATCCCAGGGGAATGAGCAGTTCTTC. This codes for CAWSAGLSQGNEQFF.

This chain connects TRBV29-1 to TRBJ2-1; 11 positions match TRBD1. This CDR3 is 13 amino acids long. V lost 5 bases and J lost 8; bases outside the gene matches: 5. Germline lookup yields CDR1 SQVTM and CDR2 ANQGSEA. The CDR3 is CSVRTGGFDEQFF. The CDR3, as DNA: TGCAGCGTTAGGACAGGGGGCTTCGATGAGCAGTTCTTC.